The 14 T cell receptor beta chains presented below share a single source sample, sequenced in a study of CD8 T cells in Susac syndrome. Random hexamers were used to reverse transcribe about 0.5 to 1 ug of RNA. TCRdb analysed the immunoSEQ multiplex PCR reads with MiXCR anew, one entry per CDR3 protein. The sample shows roughly 120,000 distinct CDR3 sequences, approximately 93% of them seen only once. Specimen: CD4+ T cells from PBMCs. The origin of the receptors is a human donor with multiple sclerosis.

The gene calls are TRBV2 and TRBJ1-6, with D possibly matching TRBD1 (5 bases). The germline CDR1 and CDR2 sequences are SNHLY and FYNNEI. CDR3 length: 12 residues. Trimming pared 5 bases from V and 9 bases from J, leaving 8 bases between. CDR3 region: CASSSGGSPLHF. For the CDR3, the DNA is TGTGCCAGCAGTAGCGGGGGTTCACCCCTCCACTTT.

The V gene is TRBV18, the J gene TRBJ2-7; 10 bases match TRBD1. This CDR3 has 15 amino acids. Trimming at V came to 5 bases and at J to 3 bases, leaving 7 bases not matched to a gene. The V gene's germline CDR1 is KGHSH and CDR2 LQKENI. The CDR3, as DNA: TGTGCCAGCTCAGCGGGACAGGGGACTGGCTACGAGCAGTACTTC. This translates into CASSAGQGTGYEQYF.

The genes are TRBV24-1 and TRBJ2-5; D is perhaps TRBD1 (6 bases). Germline CDR1 and CDR2: KGHDR and SFDVKD. The V and J ends lost 11 bases and 5 bases respectively, with 17 bases between them. There are 13 residues in the CDR3. The CDR3 coding sequence is TGTGCCATCACCTTTAACAGGGAGGAGACCCAGTACTTC. This translates into CAITFNREETQYF.

The chain uses TRBV3-1 and TRBJ2-1; the D gene is possibly TRBD2 (7 bases). The CDR3 length is 17 residues. The germline V gene encodes CDR1 LGHDT and CDR2 YNNKEL (reference sequence). Trimming left V 5 bases short and J 1 base short, with 18 bases between. The CDR3 DNA reads TGTGCCAGCAGCTATTCCGGGGGGCGAGGATCCTACAATGAGCAGTTCTTC. Its protein product is CASSYSGGRGSYNEQFF.

The chain is built from TRBV25-1 and TRBJ2-4; no firm D call. Trimming pared 1 base from V and 8 bases from J, leaving 15 bases between. Germline V gene lookup returns CDR1 MGHDK and CDR2 SYGVNS. This CDR3 spans 15 amino acids. CDR3 nucleotide sequence: TGTGCCAGCAGTGAATCAGGCACCGCAGGCCACATTCAGTACTTC. Translated: CASSESGTAGHIQYF.

This clonotype appeared once. The rearrangement links TRBV6-5 to TRBJ2-2, with TRBD1 as a possible D gene (6 bases). The CDR3 extends over 14 amino acids. The germline gives CDR1 MNHEY, CDR2 SVGAGI. V gave up 4 bases and J gave up 2 bases, with 8 bases separating them. CDR3 nucleotide sequence: TGTGCCAGCAGTTTCAGGGGAAACACCGGGGAGCTGTTTTTT. Translated: CASSFRGNTGELFF.

This clonotype was picked up one time. The chain recombines TRBV19 with TRBJ2-1; 8 bases fit TRBD2. This CDR3 has 14 residues. CDR1 is LNHDA, CDR2 SQIVND, per germline (reference sequence). J was trimmed by 4 bases and V by 10 bases; bases with no gene match: 9. The CDR3 sequence is CATQRGGGYNEQFF. For the CDR3, the DNA is TGTGCCACGCAGAGGGGCGGGGGGTACAATGAGCAGTTCTTC.

The chain carries TRBV5-1 and TRBJ1-1, with D tentatively TRBD1 (5 bases). With 2 bases removed from V and 1 base from J, the gap between germline ends came to 15 bases. CDR1 is SGHRS, CDR2 YFSETQ, per germline. The CDR3 totals 16 residues. The CDR3 loop is CASSFWTREANTEAFF. CDR3 sequence (DNA): TGCGCCAGCAGCTTCTGGACCAGGGAAGCGAACACTGAAGCTTTCTTT. Full variable domain (rest looked up from reference TRBV5-1 and TRBJ1-1): KAGVTQTPRYLIKTRGQQVTLSCSPISGHRSVSWYQQTPGQGLQFLFEYFSETQRNKGNFPGRFSGRQFSNSRSEMNVSTLELGDSALYLCASSFWTREANTEAFFGQGTRLTVV.

The rearrangement links TRBV7-8 to TRBJ2-1; D may be TRBD1 (5 bases). This CDR3 region has 13 residues. Germline CDR1 is SGHVS and CDR2 is FQNEAQ. Trimming shortened V by 4 bases and J by 6 bases, and 10 bases separated the two germline ends. CDR3 in amino acids: CASSSRGPNEQFF. The CDR3 DNA is TGTGCCAGCAGCTCAAGGGGTCCCAATGAGCAGTTCTTC.

The chain carries TRBV2 and TRBJ1-6; TRBD1 matches at 7 bases. Trimming took 6 bases from V and 6 from J; bases not matched to a gene: 8. Germline-derived CDR1 and CDR2 are SNHLY and FYNNEI. The CDR3 contains 15 residues. The CDR3 loop reads CASSTTEGANSPLHF. CDR3 coding DNA: TGTGCCAGCAGCACAACCGAGGGGGCTAATTCACCCCTCCACTTT.

The chain has TRBV6-1 and TRBJ1-5; perhaps TRBD1 as D (6 bases). CDR1 is MNHNS and CDR2 is SASEGT in the germline V gene. CDR3 length: 15 amino acids. The ends were cut back, 8 bases at V and 2 bases at J, with 16 bases in the middle. CDR3 loop: CASLGGRMGNQPQHF. Here the CDR3 DNA reads TGTGCCAGCCTTGGGGGCAGGATGGGCAATCAGCCCCAGCATTTT.

This chain joins TRBV10-3 and TRBJ2-5, with TRBD2 identical over 10 bases. The CDR3 is 15 amino acids. Germline lookup yields CDR1 ENHRY and CDR2 SYGVKD. Trimming cost V 2 bases and J 4 bases; bases outside gene matches: 4. CDR3 DNA sequence: TGTGCCATCAGTGAGGGGACTAGCGTTGGAGAGACCCAGTACTTC. Its protein product is CAISEGTSVGETQYF.

V gene TRBV20-1 combines with J gene TRBJ2-2, with D uncertain. CDR1 and CDR2 from the germline V gene are DFQATT and SNEGSKA (reference sequence). V dropped 1 base and J dropped 4 bases, with 10 bases sitting between them. The CDR3 totals 14 residues. CDR3 coding DNA: TGCAGTGCTAGAGGGACGGATGGCACCGGGGAGCTGTTTTTT. Encoded protein: CSARGTDGTGELFF.

The rearrangement links TRBV30 to TRBJ1-5; D call uncertain. V lost 0 bases and J lost 7, with 13 bases in between. Germline V gives CDR1 GTSNPN, CDR2 SVGIG (reference sequence). The CDR3 is made up of 14 amino acids. The chain's CDR3 is CAWSVVPGRQPQHF. Written as DNA, the CDR3 is TGTGCCTGGAGTGTTGTGCCCGGGAGGCAGCCCCAGCATTTT.